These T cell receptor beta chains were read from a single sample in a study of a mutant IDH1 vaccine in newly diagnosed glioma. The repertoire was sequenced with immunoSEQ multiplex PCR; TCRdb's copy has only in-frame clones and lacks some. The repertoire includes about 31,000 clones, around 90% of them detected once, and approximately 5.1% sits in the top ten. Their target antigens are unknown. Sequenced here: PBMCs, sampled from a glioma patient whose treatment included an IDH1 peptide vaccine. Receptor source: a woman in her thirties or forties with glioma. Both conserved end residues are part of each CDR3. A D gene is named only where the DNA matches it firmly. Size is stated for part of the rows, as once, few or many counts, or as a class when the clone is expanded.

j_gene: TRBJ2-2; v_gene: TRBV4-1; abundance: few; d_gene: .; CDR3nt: TGCGCCAGCAGCCAAGATCGGGCCGGGGAGCTGTTTTTT; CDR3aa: CASSQDRAGELFF
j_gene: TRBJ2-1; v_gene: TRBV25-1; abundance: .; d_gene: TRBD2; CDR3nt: TGTGCCAGCAGTAACTTAGCGGGGGGGCCCCTCAATGAGCAGTTCTTC; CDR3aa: CASSNLAGGPLNEQFF
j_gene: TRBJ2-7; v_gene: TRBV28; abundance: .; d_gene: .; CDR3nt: TGTGCCAGCAGTCACATCTACGAGCAGTACTTC; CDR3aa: CASSHIYEQYF
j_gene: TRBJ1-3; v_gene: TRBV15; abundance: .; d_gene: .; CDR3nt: TGTGCCACCAGCATTGACAGAGGTACTGGAAACACCATATATTTT; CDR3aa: CATSIDRGTGNTIYF
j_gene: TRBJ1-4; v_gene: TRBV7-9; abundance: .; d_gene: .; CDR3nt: TGTGCCAGCAGCCCGAGGACAGTTAATGAAAAACTGTTTTTT; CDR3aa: CASSPRTVNEKLFF
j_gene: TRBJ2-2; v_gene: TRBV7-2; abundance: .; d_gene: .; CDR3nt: TGTGCCAGCTCCGGGGGGCCCAACACCGGGGAGCTGTTTTTT; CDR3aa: CASSGGPNTGELFF
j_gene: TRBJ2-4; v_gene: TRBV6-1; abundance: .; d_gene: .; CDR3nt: TGTGCCAGCAGGCAACAGGGAGCCAAAAACATTCAGTACTTC; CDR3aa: CASRQQGAKNIQYF
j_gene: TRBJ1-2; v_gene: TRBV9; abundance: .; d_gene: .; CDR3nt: TGTGCCAGCAGCGTAGAGGGGGAGGAATTGGGCTATGGCTACACCTTC; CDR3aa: CASSVEGEELGYGYTF
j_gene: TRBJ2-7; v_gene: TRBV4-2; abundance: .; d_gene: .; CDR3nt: TGTGCCAGCAGCCGGAACGAGGGCGAGCAGTACTTC; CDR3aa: CASSRNEGEQYF
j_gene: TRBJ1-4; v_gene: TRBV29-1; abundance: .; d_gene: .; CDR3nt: TGCAGCGTTGAACAACAGGGTAGTGAAAAACTGTTTTTT; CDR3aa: CSVEQQGSEKLFF
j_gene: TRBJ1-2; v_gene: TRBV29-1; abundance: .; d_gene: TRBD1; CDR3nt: TGCAGCGTTCCTATTTACAGGGGCTTGGGCGTGTATGGCTACACCTTC; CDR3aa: CSVPIYRGLGVYGYTF
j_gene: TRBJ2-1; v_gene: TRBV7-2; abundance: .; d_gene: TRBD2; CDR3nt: TGTGCCAGCAGCGTCTCCGGGACTAGGAGCGTTGAGCAGTTCTTC; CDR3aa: CASSVSGTRSVEQFF
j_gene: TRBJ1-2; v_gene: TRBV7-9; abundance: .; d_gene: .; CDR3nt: TGTGCCAGCAGCTTACCGGCTAACTATGGCTACACCTTC; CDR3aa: CASSLPANYGYTF
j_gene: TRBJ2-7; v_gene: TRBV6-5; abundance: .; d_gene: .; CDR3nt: TGTGCCAGCGGACGGACCGAGCAGTACTTC; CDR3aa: CASGRTEQYF
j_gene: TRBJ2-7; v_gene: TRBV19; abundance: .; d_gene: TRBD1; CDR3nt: TGTGCCAGTAGTTCCGGACAGGGAAGCTCCTACGAGCAGTACTTC; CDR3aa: CASSSGQGSSYEQYF
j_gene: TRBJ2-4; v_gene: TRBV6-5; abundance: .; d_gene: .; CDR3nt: TGTGCCAGCAGTCCCCGCGGTTTGGGCAAAAACATTCAGTACTTC; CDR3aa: CASSPRGLGKNIQYF
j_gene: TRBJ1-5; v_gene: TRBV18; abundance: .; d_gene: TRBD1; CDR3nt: TGTGCCAGCTCCTCGGGACAGGTGGGGCCGGGTCAGCCCCAGCATTTT; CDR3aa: CASSSGQVGPGQPQHF
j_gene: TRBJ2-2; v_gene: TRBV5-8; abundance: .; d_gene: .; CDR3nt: TGTGCCAGCAGCTTCAGGAAAACGGTCAGGGACATGAACACCGGGGAGCTGTTTTTT; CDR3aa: CASSFRKTVRDMNTGELFF
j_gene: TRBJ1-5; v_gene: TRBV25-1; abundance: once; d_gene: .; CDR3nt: TGTGCCAGCAGTAATGAGGATTTTGGCAATCAGCCCCAGCATTTT; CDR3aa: CASSNEDFGNQPQHF
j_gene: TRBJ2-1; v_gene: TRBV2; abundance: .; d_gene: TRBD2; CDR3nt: TGTGCCAGCAGTGAGGGTAGCGGGAGTTCCTACAATGAGCAGTTCTTC; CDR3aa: CASSEGSGSSYNEQFF
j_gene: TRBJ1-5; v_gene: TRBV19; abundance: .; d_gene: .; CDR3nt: TGTGCCAGTAGTATAAGACGGGCGAGGGCCAGCAATCAGCCCCAGCATTTT; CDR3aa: CASSIRRARASNQPQHF
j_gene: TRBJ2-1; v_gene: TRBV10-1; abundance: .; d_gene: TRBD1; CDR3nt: TGCGCCAGCAGTGAGTCACAGGGGATAGGGTACAATGAGCAGTTCTTC; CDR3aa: CASSESQGIGYNEQFF
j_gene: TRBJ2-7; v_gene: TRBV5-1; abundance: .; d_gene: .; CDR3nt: TGCGCCAGCAGCCCCCGGGGGCATTACGAGCAGTACTTC; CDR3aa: CASSPRGHYEQYF
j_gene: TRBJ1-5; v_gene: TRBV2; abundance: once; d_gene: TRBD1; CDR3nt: TGTGCCAGCAGTGATACAGGGGGCCAAAATCAGCCCCAGCATTTT; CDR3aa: CASSDTGGQNQPQHF
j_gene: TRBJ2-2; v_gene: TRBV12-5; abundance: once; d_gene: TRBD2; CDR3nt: TGTGCTAGTGGTTTGGTAAAGTCCGGCGTAGCGGGGGCGAACACCGGGGAGCTGTTTTTT; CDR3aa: CASGLVKSGVAGANTGELFF
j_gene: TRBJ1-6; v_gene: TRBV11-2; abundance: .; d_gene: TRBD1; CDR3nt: TGTGCCAGCAGCTTTAGGGACAGTAATTCACCCCTCCACTTT; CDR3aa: CASSFRDSNSPLHF
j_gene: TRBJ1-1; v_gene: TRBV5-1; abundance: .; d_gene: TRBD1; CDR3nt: TGCGCCAGCAGCTTGAGGCCAGGGGGCCTGAACACTGAAGCTTTCTTT; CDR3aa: CASSLRPGGLNTEAFF
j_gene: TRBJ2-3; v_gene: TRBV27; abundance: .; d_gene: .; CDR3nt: TGTGCCAGCAGTTTATCATTAGCTCACACAACAGATACGCAGTATTTT; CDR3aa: CASSLSLAHTTDTQYF
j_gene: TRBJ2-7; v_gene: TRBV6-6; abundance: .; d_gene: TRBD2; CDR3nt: TGTGCCAGCAGCCCTAGCGGGACAACGAAGTACTTC; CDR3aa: CASSPSGTTKYF
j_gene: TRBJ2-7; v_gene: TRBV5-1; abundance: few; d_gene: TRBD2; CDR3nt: TGCGCCAGCAGCCTAGCGGGGAACTCCTACGAGCAGTACTTC; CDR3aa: CASSLAGNSYEQYF
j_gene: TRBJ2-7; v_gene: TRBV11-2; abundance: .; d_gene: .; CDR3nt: TGTGCCAGCAGCTTTGATAGCAGAAGCTACGAGCAGTACTTC; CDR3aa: CASSFDSRSYEQYF
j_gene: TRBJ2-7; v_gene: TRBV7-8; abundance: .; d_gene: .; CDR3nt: TGTGCCAGCAGCTTAGATCGGTGGGAGCAGTACTTC; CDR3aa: CASSLDRWEQYF
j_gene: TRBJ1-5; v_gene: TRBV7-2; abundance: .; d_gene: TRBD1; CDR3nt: TGTGCCAGCAGCCTACACGGGACAGGGTACTACAATCGGCCCCAGCATTTT; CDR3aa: CASSLHGTGYYNRPQHF
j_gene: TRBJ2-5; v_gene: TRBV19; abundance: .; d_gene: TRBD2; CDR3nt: TGTGCCAGAGCCCGCCTTCAGCGGGGATGGGAGACCCAGTACTTC; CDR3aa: CARARLQRGWETQYF
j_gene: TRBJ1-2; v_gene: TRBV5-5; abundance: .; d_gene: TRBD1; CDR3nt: TGTGCCAGCAGCTGGGACAGGGGGCGCCCAGAGGCAGGCTACACCTTC; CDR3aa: CASSWDRGRPEAGYTF
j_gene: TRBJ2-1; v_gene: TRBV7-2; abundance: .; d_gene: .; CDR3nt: TGTGCCAGCAGCCTGGGGGTGACTGGATCTTTTAAGGTGGTCTTC; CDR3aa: CASSLGVTGSFKVVF